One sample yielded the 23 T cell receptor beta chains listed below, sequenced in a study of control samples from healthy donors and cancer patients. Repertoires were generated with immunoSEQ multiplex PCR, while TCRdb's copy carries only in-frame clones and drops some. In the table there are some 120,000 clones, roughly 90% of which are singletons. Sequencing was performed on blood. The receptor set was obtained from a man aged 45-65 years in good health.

CDR3: CASSRQTEYNSPLHF. CDR3 in DNA: TGTGCCAGCAGTAGACAGACAGAGTATAATTCACCCCTCCACTTT. The rearrangement uses TRBV6-5 and TRBJ1-6; TRBD1 is a possible D gene (5 bases). V lost 5 bases and J lost 4, with 12 bases in between. This CDR3 has 15 amino acids. CDR1 MNHEY and CDR2 SVGAGI come from the germline V gene.

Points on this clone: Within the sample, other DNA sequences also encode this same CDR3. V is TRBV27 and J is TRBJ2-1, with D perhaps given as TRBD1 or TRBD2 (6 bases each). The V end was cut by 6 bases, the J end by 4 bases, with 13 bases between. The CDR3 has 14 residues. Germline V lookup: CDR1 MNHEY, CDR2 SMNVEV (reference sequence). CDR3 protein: CASSGGAGYNEQFF. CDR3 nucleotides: TGTGCCAGCAGCGGGGGCGCAGGATACAATGAGCAGTTCTTC.

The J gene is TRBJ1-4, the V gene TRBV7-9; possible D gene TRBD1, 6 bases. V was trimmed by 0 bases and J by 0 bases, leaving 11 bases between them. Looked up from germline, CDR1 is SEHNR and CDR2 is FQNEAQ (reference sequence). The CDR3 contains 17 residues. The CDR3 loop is CASSLADRSATNEKLFF. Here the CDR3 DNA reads TGTGCCAGCAGCTTAGCGGACAGATCCGCAACTAATGAAAAACTGTTTTTT.

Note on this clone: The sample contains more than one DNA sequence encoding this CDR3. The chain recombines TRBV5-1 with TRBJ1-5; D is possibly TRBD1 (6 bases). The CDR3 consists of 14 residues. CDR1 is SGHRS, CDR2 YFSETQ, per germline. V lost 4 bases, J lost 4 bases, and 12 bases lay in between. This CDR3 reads CASSPEGGNQPQHF. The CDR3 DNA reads TGCGCCAGCAGCCCGGAGGGGGGGAATCAGCCCCAGCATTTT.

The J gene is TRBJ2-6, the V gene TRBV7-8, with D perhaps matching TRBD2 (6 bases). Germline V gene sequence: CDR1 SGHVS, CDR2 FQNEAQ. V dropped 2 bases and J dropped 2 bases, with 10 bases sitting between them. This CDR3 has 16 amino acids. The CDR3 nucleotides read TGTGCCAGCAGCTTATTTCCGGGGGCTGGGGCCAACGTCCTGACTTTC. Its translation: CASSLFPGAGANVLTF.

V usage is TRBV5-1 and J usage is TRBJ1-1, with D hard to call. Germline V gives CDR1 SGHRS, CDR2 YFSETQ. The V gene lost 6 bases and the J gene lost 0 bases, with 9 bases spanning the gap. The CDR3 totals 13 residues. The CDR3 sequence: CASKIEMNTEAFF. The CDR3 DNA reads TGCGCCAGCAAAATAGAAATGAACACTGAAGCTTTCTTT.

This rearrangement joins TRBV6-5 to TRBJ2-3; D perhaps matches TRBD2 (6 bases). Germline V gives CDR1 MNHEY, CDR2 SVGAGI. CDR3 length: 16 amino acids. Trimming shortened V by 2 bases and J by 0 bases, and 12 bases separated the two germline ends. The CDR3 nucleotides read TGTGCCAGCAGTTACGGTGCGGGGACCAGCACAGATACGCAGTATTTT. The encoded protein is CASSYGAGTSTDTQYF.

CDR3 DNA sequence: TGTGCCAGCAGCGAACGTACGAGCTCTGGAAACACCATATATTTT. It is translated as CASSERTSSGNTIYF. The chain has TRBV9 and TRBJ1-3; D remains ambiguous. The V end was cut by 3 bases, the J end by 0 bases, with 10 bases between. CDR1 and CDR2 from the germline V gene are SGDLS and YYNGEE. The CDR3 covers 15 residues. The full variable domain, its missing parts supplied by reference TRBV9 and TRBJ1-3, is DSGVTQTPKHLITATGQRVTLRCSPRSGDLSVYWYQQSLDQGLQFLIQYYNGEERAKGNILERFSAQQFPDLHSELNLSSLELGDSALYFCASSERTSSGNTIYFGEGSWLTVV.

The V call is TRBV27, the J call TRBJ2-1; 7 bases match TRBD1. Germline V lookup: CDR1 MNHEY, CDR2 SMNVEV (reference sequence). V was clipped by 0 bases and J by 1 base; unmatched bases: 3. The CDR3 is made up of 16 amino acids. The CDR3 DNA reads TGTGCCAGCAGTTTATCAACGGGACAGTCCTACAATGAGCAGTTCTTC. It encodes CASSLSTGQSYNEQFF.

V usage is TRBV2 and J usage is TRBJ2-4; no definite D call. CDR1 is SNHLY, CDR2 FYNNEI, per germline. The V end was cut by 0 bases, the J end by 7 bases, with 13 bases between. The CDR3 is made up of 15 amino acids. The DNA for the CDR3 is TGTGCCAGCAGTGAAGCGCGTTCCCTCAGGAACATTCAGTACTTC. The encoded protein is CASSEARSLRNIQYF.

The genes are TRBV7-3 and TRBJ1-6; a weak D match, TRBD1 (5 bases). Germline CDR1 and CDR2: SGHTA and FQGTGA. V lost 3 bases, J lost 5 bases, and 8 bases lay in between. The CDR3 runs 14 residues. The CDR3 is CASSLGLDNSPLHF. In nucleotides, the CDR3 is TGTGCCAGCAGCTTGGGACTTGATAATTCACCCCTCCACTTT.

CDR3 amino acids: CASSQGRRETQYF. CDR3 DNA: TGCGCCAGCAGCCAAGGGCGCCGGGAGACCCAGTACTTC. This chain uses TRBV4-1 with TRBJ2-5, with unresolved D. CDR3 length: 13 residues. V was trimmed by 1 base and J by 5 bases, leaving 8 bases between them. Per germline, CDR1 MGHRA and CDR2 YSYEKL.

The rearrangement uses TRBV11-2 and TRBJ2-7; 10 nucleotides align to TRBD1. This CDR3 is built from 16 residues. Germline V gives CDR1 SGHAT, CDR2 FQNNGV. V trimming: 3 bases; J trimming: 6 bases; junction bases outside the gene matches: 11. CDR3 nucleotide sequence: TGTGCCAGCAGCTTGGCGGGGACAGGGGAGTGGTTCGAGCAGTACTTC. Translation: CASSLAGTGEWFEQYF.

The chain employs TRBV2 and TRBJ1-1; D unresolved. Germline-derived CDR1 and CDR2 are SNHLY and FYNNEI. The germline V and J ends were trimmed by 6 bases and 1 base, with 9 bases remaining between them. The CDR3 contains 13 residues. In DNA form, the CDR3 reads TGTGCCAGCAGGGAGTGGGAGAACACTGAAGCTTTCTTT. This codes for CASREWENTEAFF. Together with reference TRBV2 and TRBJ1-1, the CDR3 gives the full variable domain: EPEVTQTPSHQVTQMGQEVILRCVPISNHLYFYWYRQILGQKVEFLVSFYNNEISEKSEIFDDQFSVERPDGSNFTLKIRSTKLEDSAMYFCASREWENTEAFFGQGTRLTVV.

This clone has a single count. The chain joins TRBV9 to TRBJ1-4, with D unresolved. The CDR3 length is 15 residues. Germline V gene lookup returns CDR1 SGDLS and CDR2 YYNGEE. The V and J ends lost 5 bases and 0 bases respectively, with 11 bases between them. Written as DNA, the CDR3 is TGTGCCAGCAGGAAAGGGCAGGCAACTAATGAAAAACTGTTTTTT. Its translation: CASRKGQATNEKLFF.

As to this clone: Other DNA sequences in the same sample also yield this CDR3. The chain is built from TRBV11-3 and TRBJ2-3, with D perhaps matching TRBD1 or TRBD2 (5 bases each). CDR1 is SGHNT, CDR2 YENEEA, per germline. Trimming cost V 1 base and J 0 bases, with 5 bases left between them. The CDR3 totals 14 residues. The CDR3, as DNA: TGTGCCAGCAGCTTAGGGGGGAGCACAGATACGCAGTATTTT. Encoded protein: CASSLGGSTDTQYF.

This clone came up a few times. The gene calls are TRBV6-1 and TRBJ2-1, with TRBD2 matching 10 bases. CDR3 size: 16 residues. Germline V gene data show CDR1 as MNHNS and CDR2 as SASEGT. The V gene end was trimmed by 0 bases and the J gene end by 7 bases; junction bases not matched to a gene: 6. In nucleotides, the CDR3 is TGTGCCAGCAGTGAAGCGACCAGCGGGGGGGCTAATGAGCAGTTCTTC. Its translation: CASSEATSGGANEQFF.

The CDR3 sequence: CASSQVVGETVHSGNTIYF. The CDR3 DNA is TGCGCCAGCAGCCAAGTAGTGGGGGAAACAGTCCACTCTGGAAACACCATATATTTT. The J gene is TRBJ1-3, the V gene TRBV4-1; tentative D call: TRBD1 (5 bases). Germline V CDR1 and CDR2: MGHRA, YSYEKL. Trimming shortened V by 1 base and J by 0 bases, and 19 bases separated the two germline ends. This CDR3 comprises 19 residues.

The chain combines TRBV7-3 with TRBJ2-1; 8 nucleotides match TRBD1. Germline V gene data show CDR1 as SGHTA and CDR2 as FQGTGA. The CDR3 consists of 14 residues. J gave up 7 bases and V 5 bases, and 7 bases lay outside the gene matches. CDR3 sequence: CASSPDRGRNEQFF. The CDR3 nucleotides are TGTGCCAGCAGCCCCGACAGGGGAAGGAATGAGCAGTTCTTC.

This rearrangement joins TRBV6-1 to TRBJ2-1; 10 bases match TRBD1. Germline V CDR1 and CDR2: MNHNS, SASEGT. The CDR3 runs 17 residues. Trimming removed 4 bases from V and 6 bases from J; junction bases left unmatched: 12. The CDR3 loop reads CASSVRQGALGVNEQFF. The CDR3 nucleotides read TGTGCCAGCAGTGTACGACAGGGGGCCCTTGGGGTCAATGAGCAGTTCTTC.

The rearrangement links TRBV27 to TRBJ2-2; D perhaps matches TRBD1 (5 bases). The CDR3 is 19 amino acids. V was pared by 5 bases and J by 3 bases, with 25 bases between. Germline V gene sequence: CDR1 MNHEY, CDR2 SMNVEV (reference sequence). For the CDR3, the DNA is TGTGCCAGCAGTCCCTCAACGACATCCAGGGCCCCGGACACCGGGGAGCTGTTTTTT. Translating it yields CASSPSTTSRAPDTGELFF.

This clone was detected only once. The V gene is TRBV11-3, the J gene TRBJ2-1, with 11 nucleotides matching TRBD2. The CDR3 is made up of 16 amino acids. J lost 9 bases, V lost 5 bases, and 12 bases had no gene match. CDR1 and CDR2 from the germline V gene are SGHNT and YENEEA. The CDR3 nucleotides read TGTGCCAGCAGCCCCCGGGGTAGCGGGGGGGCGGGTGAGCAGTTCTTC. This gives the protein CASSPRGSGGAGEQFF.

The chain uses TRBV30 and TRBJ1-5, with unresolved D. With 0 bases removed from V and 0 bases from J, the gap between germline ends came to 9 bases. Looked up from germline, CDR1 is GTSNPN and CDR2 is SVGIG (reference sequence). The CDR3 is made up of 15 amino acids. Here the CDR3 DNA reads TGTGCCTGGAGTGTACTCAGTAATAGCAATCAGCCCCAGCATTTT. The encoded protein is CAWSVLSNSNQPQHF.